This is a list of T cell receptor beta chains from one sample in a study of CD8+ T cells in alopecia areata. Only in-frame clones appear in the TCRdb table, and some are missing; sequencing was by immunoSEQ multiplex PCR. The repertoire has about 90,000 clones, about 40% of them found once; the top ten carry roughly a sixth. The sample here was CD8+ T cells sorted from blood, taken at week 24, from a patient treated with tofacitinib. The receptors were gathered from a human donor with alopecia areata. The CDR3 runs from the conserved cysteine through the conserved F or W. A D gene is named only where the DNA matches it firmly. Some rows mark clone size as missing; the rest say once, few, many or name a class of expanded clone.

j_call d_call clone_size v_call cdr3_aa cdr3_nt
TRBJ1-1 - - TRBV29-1 CSAPGGGPNTEAFF TGCAGCGCCCCAGGCGGGGGCCCGAACACTGAAGCTTTCTTT
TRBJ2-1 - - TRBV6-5 CASQLGDEQFF TGTGCCAGCCAGTTGGGCGATGAGCAGTTCTTC
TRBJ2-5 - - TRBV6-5 CASSYPGETQYF TGTGCCAGCAGTTACCCCGGAGAGACCCAGTACTTC
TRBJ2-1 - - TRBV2 CASSEWLAPRGEQFF TGTGCCAGCAGTGAGTGGCTAGCCCCTAGGGGTGAGCAGTTCTTC
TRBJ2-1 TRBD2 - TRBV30 CAWSESGRWNEQFF TGTGCCTGGAGCGAAAGCGGGAGGTGGAATGAGCAGTTCTTC
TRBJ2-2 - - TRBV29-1 CSGRGIDFRAGELFF TGCAGCGGGAGGGGCATAGACTTCAGGGCCGGGGAGCTGTTTTTT
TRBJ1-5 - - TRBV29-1 CSVEVGGAGQPQHF TGCAGCGTTGAAGTTGGCGGGGCTGGTCAGCCCCAGCATTTT
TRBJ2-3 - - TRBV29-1 CSVEGGEVTDTQYF TGCAGCGTTGAAGGGGGGGAGGTTACAGATACGCAGTATTTT
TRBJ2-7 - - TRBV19 CASSFDGGYEQYF TGTGCCAGTAGTTTTGACGGCGGCTACGAGCAGTACTTC
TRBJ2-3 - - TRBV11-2 CASSLTPRTTDTQYF TGTGCCAGCAGCTTAACTCCTAGAACCACAGATACGCAGTATTTT
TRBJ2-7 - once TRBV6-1 CASSDGQWEQYF TGTGCCAGCAGTGATGGACAGTGGGAGCAGTACTTC
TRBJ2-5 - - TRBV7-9 CASSPPGRLQETQYF TGTGCCAGCAGCCCGCCGGGACGGCTCCAAGAGACCCAGTACTTC
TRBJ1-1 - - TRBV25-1 CASRDGGAEAFF TGTGCCAGCAGGGACGGAGGCGCTGAAGCTTTCTTT
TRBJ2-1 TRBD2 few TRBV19 CASGHWASGAPYNEQFF TGTGCCAGTGGGCATTGGGCTAGCGGGGCACCCTACAATGAGCAGTTCTTC
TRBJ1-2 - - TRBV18 CASSPPQPGNNRKYGYTF TGTGCCAGCTCACCACCTCAGCCAGGCAACAACCGAAAGTATGGCTACACCTTC
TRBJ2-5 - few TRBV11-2 CASRAGVYQETQYF TGTGCCAGCAGGGCCGGTGTGTACCAAGAGACCCAGTACTTC
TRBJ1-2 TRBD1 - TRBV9 CASSVAGGLGGYTF TGTGCCAGCAGCGTAGCAGGGGGCCTGGGCGGCTACACCTTC
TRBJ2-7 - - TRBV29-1 CSVVQRNEQYF TGCAGCGTTGTACAGCGAAACGAGCAGTACTTC
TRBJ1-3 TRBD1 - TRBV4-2 CASSQDWGQFYSGNTIYF TGTGCCAGCAGCCAAGATTGGGGACAGTTTTACTCTGGAAACACCATATATTTT
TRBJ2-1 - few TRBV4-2 CASSQERVYNEQFF TGTGCCAGCAGCCAAGAGCGGGTCTACAATGAGCAGTTCTTC
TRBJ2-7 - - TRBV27 CASSLSLTSYEQYF TGTGCCAGCAGTTTATCCCTGACTAGCTACGAGCAGTACTTC
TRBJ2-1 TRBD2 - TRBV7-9 CASSLVGPSGDNEQFF TGTGCCAGCAGCTTAGTAGGGCCTAGCGGGGACAATGAGCAGTTCTTC
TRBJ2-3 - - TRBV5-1 CASSLYGISTDTQYF TGCGCCAGCAGCTTGTACGGGATTTCGACAGATACGCAGTATTTT
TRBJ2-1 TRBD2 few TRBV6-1 CASSSAGESDEQFF TGTGCCAGCAGTTCCGCGGGAGAGTCCGATGAGCAGTTCTTC